This T cell receptor (beta chain) was recovered during a study of cytomegalovirus exposure and HLA in healthy donors. Overall study results and limits: Using a false discovery rate of 0.05, a later analysis showed that 16,000 or so TCR beta sequences were associated with HLA alleles.

The CDR3 spans 13 residues. Losses at the gene ends were 6 bases for V and 10 bases for J; bases not matched to a gene: 5. About this clone: What it recognizes is unknown.

The donors (healthy individuals) were bone marrow donors. The PCR ran on 60 Vbeta and 13 Jbeta primers. Profiled with immunoSEQ multiplex PCR; TCRdb holds only in-frame clones, not every one. The table includes 130,000 or so clones, around 80% detected once. Sample: PBMCs. The receptor comes from a man aged 40-49 years in good health and CMV-seronegative. The gene calls are TRBV23-1 and TRBJ1-6, with 8 bases fitting TRBD1. Being an ORF, TRBV23-1 has a function that is uncertain. CDR3 DNA: TGCGCCAGCAGCGGACAGGGCTGCTCACCCCTCCACTTT. Translated, it gives CASSGQGCSPLHF.